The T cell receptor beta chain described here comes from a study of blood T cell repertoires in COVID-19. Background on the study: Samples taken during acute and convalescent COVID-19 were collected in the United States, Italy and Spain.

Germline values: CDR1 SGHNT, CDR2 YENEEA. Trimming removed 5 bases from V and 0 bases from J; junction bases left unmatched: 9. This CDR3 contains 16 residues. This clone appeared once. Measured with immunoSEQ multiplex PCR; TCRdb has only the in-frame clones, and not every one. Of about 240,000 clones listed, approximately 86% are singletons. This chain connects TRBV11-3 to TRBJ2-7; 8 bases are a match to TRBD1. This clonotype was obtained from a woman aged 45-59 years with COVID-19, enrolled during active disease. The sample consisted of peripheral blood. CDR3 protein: CASSPRDRQHSYEQYF. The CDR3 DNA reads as TGTGCCAGCAGCCCCCGGGACAGGCAACACTCCTACGAGCAGTACTTC.